The sequence of this TCR beta chain was determined in a study of blood T cell repertoires in COVID-19. Study-level information: The samples span acute and convalescent COVID-19 from the United States, Italy and Spain.

Seattle participants joined during active infection and were tracked over time. CDR1 and CDR2 from the germline V gene are LNHDA and SQIVND (reference sequence). J gave up 6 bases and V 6 bases, and 6 bases lay outside the gene matches. CDR3 length: 14 amino acids. The protocol was immunoSEQ multiplex PCR, while the TCRdb copy is restricted to in-frame clones and leaves out a portion. The data contain around 190,000 clones, about 80% of them seen just once; the ten biggest clones take up roughly 7.1%. This chain links TRBV19 with TRBJ2-7; 12 bases line up with TRBD1. Sequenced material: peripheral blood. The sequence derives from a woman aged 60-75 years with COVID-19, enrolled during active disease. For the CDR3, the DNA is TGTGCCAGTAGCAGGGACAGGGGGCTTTTCGAGCAGTACTTC. Amino acids: CASSRDRGLFEQYF.